This TCR beta chain was recovered during a study of shared clonotypes between healthy human individuals. Points from the study as a whole: The study found about 4.6% of naive CD4 clonotypes shared across several donors. The authors sampled blood alone, and tissue repertoires likely differ.

The assay used deep level. Here immunoSEQ multiplex PCR was the method, and the copy in TCRdb shows in-frame clones only, minus some. The sample lists around 2.3 million clones; roughly 95% were seen once. The CDR3 sequence is 16 residues long. Trimming pared 0 bases from V and 2 bases from J, leaving 13 bases between. Germline values: CDR1 KGHSH, CDR2 LQKENI. As for this clone: Its antigen is still unknown.

Within Nashville, Tennessee resided all donors, each a Caucasian adult. The clonotype originates from a man aged 18 to 30 in good health. The sequencing sample was made of naive CD4+ T cells sorted from blood. Subset defined: CD45RA+ positively selected. This chain links TRBV18 with TRBJ1-2; D is unresolved. The chain's CDR3 is CASSPPEAGKNYGYTF. CDR3 bases: TGTGCCAGCTCACCACCGGAGGCGGGGAAGAACTATGGCTACACCTTC.